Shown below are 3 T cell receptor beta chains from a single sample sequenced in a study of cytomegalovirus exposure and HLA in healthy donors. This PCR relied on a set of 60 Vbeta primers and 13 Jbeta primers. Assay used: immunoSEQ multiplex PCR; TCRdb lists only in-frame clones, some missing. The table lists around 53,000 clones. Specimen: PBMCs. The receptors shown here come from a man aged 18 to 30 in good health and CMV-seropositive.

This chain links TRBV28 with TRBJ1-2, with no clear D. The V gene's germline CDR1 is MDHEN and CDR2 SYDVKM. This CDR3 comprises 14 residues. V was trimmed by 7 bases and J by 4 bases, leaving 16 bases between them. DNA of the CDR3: TGTGCCAGCACCCTTTCACTTCTCGGCTATGGCTACACCTTC. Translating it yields CASTLSLLGYGYTF.

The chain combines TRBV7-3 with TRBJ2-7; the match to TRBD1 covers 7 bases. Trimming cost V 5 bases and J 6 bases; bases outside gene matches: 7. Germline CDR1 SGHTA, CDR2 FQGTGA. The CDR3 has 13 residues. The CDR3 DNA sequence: TGTGCCAGCAGCGCCCTTTCAGGGGGCGAGCAGTACTTC. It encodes CASSALSGGEQYF.

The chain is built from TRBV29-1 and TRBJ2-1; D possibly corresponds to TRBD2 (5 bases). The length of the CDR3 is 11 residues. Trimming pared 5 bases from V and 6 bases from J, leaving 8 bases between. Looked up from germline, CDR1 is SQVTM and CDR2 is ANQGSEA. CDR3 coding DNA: TGCAGCGTTCTACTAGGCAATGAGCAGTTCTTC. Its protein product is CSVLLGNEQFF.